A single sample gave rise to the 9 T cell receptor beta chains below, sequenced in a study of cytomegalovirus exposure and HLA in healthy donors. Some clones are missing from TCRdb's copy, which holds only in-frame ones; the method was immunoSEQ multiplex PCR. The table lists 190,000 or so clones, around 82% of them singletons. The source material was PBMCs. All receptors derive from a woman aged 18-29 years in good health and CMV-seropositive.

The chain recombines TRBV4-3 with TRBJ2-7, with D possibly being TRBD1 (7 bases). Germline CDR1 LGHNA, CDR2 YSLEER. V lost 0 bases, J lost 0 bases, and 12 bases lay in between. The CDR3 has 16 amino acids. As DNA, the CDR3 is TGCGCCAGCAGCCAAGATGCAGGGGGAGGCTCCTACGAGCAGTACTTC. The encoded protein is CASSQDAGGGSYEQYF.

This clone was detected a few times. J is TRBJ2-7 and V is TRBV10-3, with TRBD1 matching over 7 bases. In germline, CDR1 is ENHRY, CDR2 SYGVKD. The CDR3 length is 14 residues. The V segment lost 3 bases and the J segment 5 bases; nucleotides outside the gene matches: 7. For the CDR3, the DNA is TGTGCCATCAGTGAAGGGGGCGCGTCCCACGAGCAGTACTTC. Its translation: CAISEGGASHEQYF.

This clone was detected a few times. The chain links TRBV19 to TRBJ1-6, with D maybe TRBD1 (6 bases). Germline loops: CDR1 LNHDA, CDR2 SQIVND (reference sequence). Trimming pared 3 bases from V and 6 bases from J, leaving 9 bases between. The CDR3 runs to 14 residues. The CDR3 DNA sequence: TGTGCCAGTAGTATTACAGGGATTAATTCACCCCTCCACTTT. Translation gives CASSITGINSPLHF.

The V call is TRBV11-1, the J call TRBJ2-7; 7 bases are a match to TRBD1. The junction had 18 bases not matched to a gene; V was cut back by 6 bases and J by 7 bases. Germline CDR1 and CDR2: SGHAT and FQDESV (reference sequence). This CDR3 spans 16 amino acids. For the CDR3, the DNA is TGTGCCAGCAGATTATTCGGGGACAGCCAAAATGGGGAGCAGTACTTC. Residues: CASRLFGDSQNGEQYF.

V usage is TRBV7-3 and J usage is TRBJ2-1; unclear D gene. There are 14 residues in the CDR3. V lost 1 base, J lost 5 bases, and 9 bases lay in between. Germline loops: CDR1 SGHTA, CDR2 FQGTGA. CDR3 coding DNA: TGTGCCAGCAGCTTAATGAGTTCGAACAATGAGCAGTTCTTC. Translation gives CASSLMSSNNEQFF.

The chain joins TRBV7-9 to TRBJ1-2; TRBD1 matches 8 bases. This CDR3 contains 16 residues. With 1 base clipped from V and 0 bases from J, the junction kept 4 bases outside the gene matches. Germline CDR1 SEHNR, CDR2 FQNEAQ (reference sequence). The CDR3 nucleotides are TGTGCCAGCAGCTTAGTGGACAGGGAGGCTAACTATGGCTACACCTTC. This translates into CASSLVDREANYGYTF.

CDR3 in DNA: TGTGCCAGTAGTACTCGACAGGGGGAACGCTCACCCCTCCACTTT. Translated: CASSTRQGERSPLHF. The chain joins TRBV19 to TRBJ1-6; 9 positions match TRBD1. The CDR3 is 15 residues long. V lost 4 bases to trimming and J lost 10 bases; unmatched junction nucleotides: 8. Per germline, CDR1 LNHDA and CDR2 SQIVND (reference sequence).

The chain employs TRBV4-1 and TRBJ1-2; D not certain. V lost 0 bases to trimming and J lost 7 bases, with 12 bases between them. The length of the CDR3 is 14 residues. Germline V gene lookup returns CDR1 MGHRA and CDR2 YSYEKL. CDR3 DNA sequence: TGCGCCAGCAGCCAAGATCTCCATGCGAGTGGCTACACCTTC. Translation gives CASSQDLHASGYTF.

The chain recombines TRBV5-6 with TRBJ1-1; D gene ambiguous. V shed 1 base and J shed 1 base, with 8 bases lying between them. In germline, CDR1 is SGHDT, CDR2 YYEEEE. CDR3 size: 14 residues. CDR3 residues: CASSLLTGNTEAFF. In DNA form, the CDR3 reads TGTGCCAGCAGCTTGTTAACGGGGAACACTGAAGCTTTCTTT.